The 5 T cell receptor beta chains given below trace back to one sample, sequenced in a study of identical twins (dated by TCRdb to 2016 to 2017). Library generation was performed with 5' RACE. TCRdb records Illumina HiSeq 2000 as the sequencer. TCRdb redid the processing of the public reads, applying fastp at Q25 and MiXCR, and retained in-frame beta chains. Here each entry gathers all rows of one CDR3 protein and keeps the most common genes and DNA. Counted in this sample were 260,000 or so distinct CDR3 sequences; around 7.6% of them appeared once. The top ten clones comprise less than 6.5% of the sample. This sample was shared with a second study, whose subject was yellow fever vaccine responses in identical twins.

The specimen was CD8+ T cells sorted from blood. The receptors were sampled from a woman between 18 and 29 years old in good health.

This clonotype occurred many times. The chain combines TRBV5-1 with TRBJ2-1; 8 bases are a match to TRBD2. The CDR3 spans 16 residues. Unmatched junction bases numbered 15, after V lost 5 bases and J lost 8 bases. Germline assignment: CDR1 SGHRS and CDR2 YFSETQ. The CDR3 sequence: CASSSVAGSRGDEQFF. CDR3 in DNA: TGCGCCAGCAGTTCAGTAGCGGGATCAAGGGGGGATGAGCAGTTCTTC.

Only a few counts were recorded for this clonotype. In DNA form, the CDR3 reads TGTGCCAGCAGCCAAGATGGATGGGGGGCGCGCACTGAAGCTTTCTTT. It yields the protein CASSQDGWGARTEAFF. This chain connects TRBV3-1 to TRBJ1-1; a possible D gene is TRBD1 (6 bases). The CDR3 length is 16 residues. Per the germline V gene, CDR1 is LGHDT and CDR2 is YNNKEL (reference sequence). Trimming left V 0 bases short and J 4 bases short, with 15 bases between.

The chain combines TRBV20-1 with TRBJ2-1; the D is unclear. Germline V gene lookup returns CDR1 DFQATT and CDR2 SNEGSKA (reference sequence). V gave up 6 bases and J gave up 1 base, with 7 bases separating them. The CDR3 contains 12 residues. CDR3 nucleotides: TGCAGTGCCGATCGGTCCTACAATGAGCAGTTCTTC. This translates into CSADRSYNEQFF.

This clonotype was recorded at least ten times. The chain uses TRBV2 and TRBJ2-3, with 12 bases lining up with TRBD2. The J segment lost 0 bases and the V segment lost 8 bases, leaving 12 bases of the junction unmatched. The germline V gene encodes CDR1 SNHLY and CDR2 FYNNEI. The CDR3 is made up of 18 amino acids. This CDR3 reads CASPTSGRPQSSTDTQYF. The CDR3 DNA follows: TGTGCCAGCCCTACTAGCGGGAGGCCTCAATCTAGCACAGATACGCAGTATTTT.

The V and J genes are TRBV21-1 and TRBJ1-5; the table assigns TRBD1, which was not confirmed against the DNA. TRBV21-1 is deemed a pseudogene. The CDR3 runs 14 residues. CDR3 sequence (DNA): TGTGCCAGCAGCAAGAGCTGGGCGTATCAGCCCCAGCATTTT. This sequence encodes CASSKSWAYQPQHF.